The T cell receptor (beta chain) under discussion was sequenced for a study of blood T cell repertoires in COVID-19. Study overall: Collection of acute and convalescent COVID-19 samples took place in the United States, Italy and Spain.

In the original workflow: Reference gene primers were amplified, and this amplification served to estimate nucleated cell counts. Using immunoSEQ multiplex PCR, the repertoire was profiled, and TCRdb retains in-frame clones only, with some absent. V, J and clone size are taken as reported in that table, and D and trimming were inferred from the DNA itself. The data hold 80,000 to 100,000 clones, with roughly 80% observed a single time. V was pared by 2 bases and J by 4 bases, with 14 bases between. CDR1 GTSNPN and CDR2 SVGIG come from the germline V gene (reference sequence). The CDR3 consists of 14 residues.

The TCR was taken from a human donor in a cohort sampled during active COVID-19. This sequence joins TRBV30 and TRBJ1-2; the D gene is possibly TRBD1 (6 bases). Sequenced input: peripheral blood. The DNA for the CDR3 is TGTGCCTGGAGTTTTTCCAGGGGACCCTATGGCTACACCTTC. It encodes CAWSFSRGPYGYTF.